Presented here are 22 T cell receptor beta chains from one specimen sequenced in a study of long-term antiretroviral therapy in people with HIV. Survey-level immunoSEQ v3.0 assays were run. Clones were sequenced by immunoSEQ multiplex PCR, and TCRdb holds only the in-frame ones, with some missing. The sample lists 40,000 to 50,000 clones, approximately 94% occurring once. The source was unsorted PBMCs, collected around 9.2 years after starting antiretroviral therapy. The receptors stem from a man between 25 and 39 years old with HIV.

This chain connects TRBV7-9 to TRBJ2-3; the D gene is possibly TRBD2 (7 bases). Germline assignment: CDR1 SEHNR and CDR2 FQNEAQ (reference sequence). This CDR3 is built from 16 residues. Trimming removed 5 bases at V and 2 bases at J, with 17 bases between. The CDR3 DNA reads as TGTGCCAGCAGCGCCCTTATGCGGGGGCCCACAGATACGCAGTATTTT. Translating gives CASSALMRGPTDTQYF.

This sequence joins TRBV9 and TRBJ2-7; 8 bases fit TRBD1. The CDR3 is 16 amino acids. V dropped 0 bases and J dropped 7; count of bases not matched to a gene: 12. CDR1 and CDR2 from the germline V gene are SGDLS and YYNGEE. CDR3 region: CASSVGPDRELGEQYF. CDR3 sequence (DNA): TGTGCCAGCAGCGTAGGGCCGGACAGGGAGTTGGGTGAGCAGTACTTC.

This clone came up a few times. The chain carries TRBV5-4 and TRBJ2-7; D might be TRBD1 (6 bases). CDR3 size: 14 residues. The V end was cut by 4 bases, the J end by 2 bases, with 13 bases between. Looked up from germline, CDR1 is SGHNT and CDR2 is YYREEE (reference sequence). The CDR3 here is CASSPADSPYEQYF. In DNA, the CDR3 is TGTGCCAGCAGCCCCGCGGACAGTCCCTACGAGCAGTACTTC.

The chain uses TRBV29-1 and TRBJ1-3, with D unclear. The length of the CDR3 is 12 residues. CDR1 and CDR2 from the germline V gene are SQVTM and ANQGSEA. Trimming stripped 7 bases from V and 0 bases from J, with 7 bases between. The CDR3 nucleotides read TGCAGCGGGGGAAGCTCTGGAAACACCATATATTTT. Amino acids: CSGGSSGNTIYF.

The gene calls are TRBV10-2 and TRBJ2-1, with 11 bases identical to TRBD2. The CDR3 runs 15 residues. Trimming removed 8 bases from V and 8 bases from J; junction bases left unmatched: 11. Per germline, CDR1 WSHSY and CDR2 SAAADI. In DNA form, the CDR3 reads TGCGCCAGCGGGAAAGCACTAGCGGGGGACCATGAGCAGTTCTTC. Amino acids: CASGKALAGDHEQFF.

V is TRBV21-1 and J is TRBJ2-5; TRBD2 is the table's D call, not checked against the DNA. TRBV21-1 is a recognized pseudogene. This CDR3 spans 16 amino acids. As DNA, the CDR3 is TGTGCCAGCAGCAAACTCGTTGGAGATCTCGGGGAGACCCAGTACTTC. Its translation is CASSKLVGDLGETQYF.

This clone was counted a single time. The gene calls are TRBV5-1 and TRBJ1-3; D uncertain. CDR3 size: 16 residues. Germline V gene data show CDR1 as SGHRS and CDR2 as YFSETQ. With 1 base removed from V and 3 bases from J, the gap between germline ends came to 14 bases. In DNA form, the CDR3 reads TGCGCCAGCAGCTTGTACCCCGGGCTCGTTGGAAACACCATATATTTT. Translating it yields CASSLYPGLVGNTIYF.

The rearrangement links TRBV10-3 to TRBJ1-3, with TRBD1 matching 8 bases. Trimming took 10 bases from V and 1 from J; bases not matched to a gene: 9. Germline-derived CDR1 and CDR2 are ENHRY and SYGVKD. This CDR3 region has 15 residues. The CDR3 nucleotides are TGTGCCACCGGCCGGGGACAGGATTCTGGAAACACCATATATTTT. Its protein product is CATGRGQDSGNTIYF.

This clone was counted once. The gene calls are TRBV11-2 and TRBJ1-1, with 11 bases aligning to TRBD1. Germline V gene lookup returns CDR1 SGHAT and CDR2 FQNNGV. This CDR3 has 15 residues. V shed 5 bases, J shed 1 base, and the junction held 3 bases outside the gene matches. CDR3 DNA sequence: TGTGCCAGCAGCCTCGGACAGGGGGCGAACACTGAAGCTTTCTTT. The encoded protein is CASSLGQGANTEAFF.

The V and J genes are TRBV7-3 and TRBJ1-1, with D possibly TRBD1 on 5 matching bases. The CDR3 contains 14 residues. The V end lost 5 bases, the J end lost 5 bases, and 15 bases lay between the germline ends. Per the germline V gene, CDR1 is SGHTA and CDR2 is FQGTGA. In DNA, the CDR3 is TGTGCCAGCAGCGCAGAGGGGCACGGTACTGAAGCTTTCTTT. It specifies CASSAEGHGTEAFF.

The genes are TRBV18 and TRBJ2-5; D not resolved. CDR1 is KGHSH and CDR2 is LQKENI in the germline V gene. The CDR3 covers 12 residues. V lost 4 bases to trimming and J lost 5 bases, with 8 bases between them. DNA for the CDR3: TGTGCCAGCTCACGAGGTCCCGAGACCCAGTACTTC. It yields the protein CASSRGPETQYF.

The chain uses TRBV7-2 and TRBJ1-5; D gene unclear. This CDR3 has 13 amino acids. The ends were cut back, 5 bases at V and 0 bases at J, with 5 bases in the middle. The germline V gene has CDR1 SGHTA and CDR2 FQGNSA. The CDR3 here is CASSLHSNQPQHF. DNA of the CDR3: TGTGCCAGCAGCCTACATAGCAATCAGCCCCAGCATTTT.

The CDR3 region has the DNA TGCGCCAGCAGCTTGGCCCCGGGACCGGCTTACACAGATACGCAGTATTTT. Translated, it gives CASSLAPGPAYTDTQYF. The rearrangement joins TRBV5-1 to TRBJ2-3, with D perhaps matching TRBD1 or TRBD2 (5 bases each). The germline V gene has CDR1 SGHRS and CDR2 YFSETQ. This CDR3 is built from 17 residues. V lost 0 bases, J lost 2 bases, and 16 bases lay in between.

V is TRBV10-2 and J is TRBJ1-1; D is unclear. CDR1 is WSHSY, CDR2 SAAADI, per germline. Trimming shortened V by 7 bases and J by 3 bases, and 12 bases separated the two germline ends. The CDR3 runs to 13 residues. The chain's CDR3 is CASTSRWDTEAFF. CDR3 nucleotide sequence: TGCGCCAGCACCTCTCGTTGGGACACTGAAGCTTTCTTT.

This chain connects TRBV10-3 to TRBJ2-2; D gene uncertain. This CDR3 has 12 residues. The V end lost 7 bases, the J end lost 3 bases, and 6 bases lay between the germline ends. The germline V gene encodes CDR1 ENHRY and CDR2 SYGVKD. The DNA of the CDR3 is TGTGCCATCAAACCTTACACCGGGGAGCTGTTTTTT. This gives the protein CAIKPYTGELFF.

The chain has TRBV7-9 and TRBJ2-3; 14 bases are a match to TRBD2. The length of the CDR3 is 17 residues. The V and J ends lost 5 bases and 2 bases, in that order; junction bases with no gene match: 6. The germline V gene encodes CDR1 SEHNR and CDR2 FQNEAQ (reference sequence). CDR3 amino acids: CASSPGLAGDYTDTQYF. The CDR3 bases are TGTGCCAGCAGCCCGGGACTAGCGGGGGACTACACAGATACGCAGTATTTT.

The chain joins TRBV6-1 to TRBJ2-3; 8 positions match TRBD2. After removal of 4 bases from V and 0 bases from J, the junction contained 6 bases not matched to a gene. The CDR3 is 16 amino acids. CDR1 is MNHNS, CDR2 SASEGT, per germline. The CDR3 region has the DNA TGTGCCAGCAGTGTACTTACGGGGGGGAGCACAGATACGCAGTATTTT. Translated, it gives CASSVLTGGSTDTQYF.

V gene TRBV6-5 combines with J gene TRBJ2-3, with 7 bases matching TRBD1. This CDR3 has 15 residues. From germline, CDR1 is MNHEY and CDR2 SVGAGI. Losses at the gene ends were 6 bases for V and 7 bases for J; bases not matched to a gene: 13. The CDR3 sequence is CASSPGTASTNTQYF. In nucleotides, the CDR3 is TGTGCCAGCAGCCCCGGGACAGCCTCTACTAATACGCAGTATTTT.

The CDR3 DNA reads as TGTGCCAGCAGCTTTGGGCGGGGGGACGTTACGCAGTATTTT. This translates into CASSFGRGDVTQYF. The rearrangement links TRBV5-6 to TRBJ2-3, with TRBD2 matching over 8 bases. CDR3 length: 14 residues. Germline V gene lookup returns CDR1 SGHDT and CDR2 YYEEEE. V gave up 2 bases and J gave up 8 bases; unmatched junction bases: 7.

The chain links TRBV21-1 to TRBJ1-5. TRBV21-1 is reported as a pseudogene. The CDR3 totals 17 residues. This CDR3 is CASSKDAPAISNQPQHF. In DNA form, the CDR3 reads TGTGCCAGCAGCAAAGATGCGCCAGCGATAAGCAATCAGCCCCAGCATTTT.

This chain uses TRBV7-6 with TRBJ2-2; unclear D gene. The CDR3 runs to 15 residues. Germline values: CDR1 SGHVS, CDR2 FNYEAQ. With 5 bases removed from V and 6 bases from J, the gap between germline ends came to 16 bases. Here the CDR3 reads CASSRGGGVAGELFF. CDR3 nucleotides: TGTGCCAGCAGCCGAGGCGGTGGGGTGGCCGGGGAGCTGTTTTTT.

The CDR3 nucleotides read TGTGCCAGCAGCCCGGGACAGGGGGGATACGAGCAGTACTTC. Translation gives CASSPGQGGYEQYF. The chain has TRBV25-1 and TRBJ2-7; 11 nucleotides match TRBD1. With V trimmed by 6 bases and J by 4 bases, 5 bases remained unmatched. Germline lookup yields CDR1 MGHDK and CDR2 SYGVNS. The CDR3 consists of 14 residues.